The clone carrying this TCR beta chain was found a few times. The antigen is undetermined. The length of the CDR3 is 15 residues. Germline CDR1 and CDR2: LNHDA and SQIVND (reference sequence). V trimming: 4 bases; J trimming: 5 bases; junction bases outside the gene matches: 7. This entry is derived from a study of T-cell memory formation after mild COVID-19. Turning to the study itself: Clusters were largely donor specific.

Barcoded TCR alpha and TCR beta cDNA libraries with UMIs came from 5'RACE using constant-segment primers. TCRdb called the 5' RACE reads again in MiXCR, with one record for every CDR3 protein. The data show under 350,000 distinct CDR3 sequences, 15% to 20% seen once. Study-wide points: Most CD4+ clones that shrank were in CM and EM, while CD8+ ones turned up in EMRA. There was no confirmation that second-wave clones peaking on day 37 were SARS-CoV-2 specific.

Sequenced: PBMCs or a T cell subset sorted from them (not recorded which). The source is a man aged 18 to 29 who had mild COVID-19 (a few samples of this study predate the infection). Cell type and time point are not known. This chain links TRBV19 with TRBJ2-1; 8 bases line up with TRBD1. CDR3 in amino acids: CASSTRGQGHNEQFF. In DNA form, the CDR3 reads TGTGCCAGTAGTACTCGCGGACAGGGACACAATGAGCAGTTCTTC. Looking up the rest from reference TRBV19 and TRBJ2-1 gives the full variable domain: DGGITQSPKYLFRKEGQNVTLSCEQNLNHDAMYWYRQDPGQGLRLIYYSQIVNDFQKGDIAEGYSVSREKKESFPLTVTSAQKNPTAFYLCASSTRGQGHNEQFFGPGTRLTVL.